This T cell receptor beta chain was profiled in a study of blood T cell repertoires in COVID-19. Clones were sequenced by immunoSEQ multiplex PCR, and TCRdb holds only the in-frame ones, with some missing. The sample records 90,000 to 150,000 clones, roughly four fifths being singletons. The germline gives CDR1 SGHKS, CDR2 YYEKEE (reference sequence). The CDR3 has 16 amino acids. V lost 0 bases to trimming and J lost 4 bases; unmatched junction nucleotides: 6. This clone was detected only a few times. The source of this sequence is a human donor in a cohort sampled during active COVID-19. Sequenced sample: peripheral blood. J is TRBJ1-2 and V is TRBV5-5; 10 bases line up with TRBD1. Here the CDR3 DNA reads TGTGCCAGCAGCTTGGAACCGGGACAGGGGATCTATGGCTACACCTTC. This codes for CASSLEPGQGIYGYTF.